Following are 29 T cell receptor beta chains from one sample sequenced in a study of T cells in Graves' hyperthyroidism and ophthalmopathy. Amplification of TCR beta CDR3 regions was performed using RNA transcripts as template. The HTBI primer set served for first-round RT-PCR of the TCR CDR3. TCRdb re-derived calls from the multiplex PCR reads in MiXCR, one entry per CDR3 protein. The sample holds about 420,000 distinct CDR3 sequences, roughly an eighth seen once. The sample taken for sequencing was blood. Source of these receptors: a woman aged 18-30 years with Graves' hyperthyroidism.

This clonotype came up many times. This chain joins TRBV7-9 and TRBJ2-3; 10 bases fit TRBD2. Germline values: CDR1 SEHNR, CDR2 FQNEAQ (reference sequence). With 1 base clipped from V and 2 bases from J, the junction kept 3 bases outside the gene matches. The CDR3 extends over 16 amino acids. CDR3 loop: CASSLVGLADTDTQYF. Here the CDR3 DNA reads TGTGCCAGCAGCTTAGTTGGACTAGCGGACACAGATACGCAGTATTTT.

This clonotype was recorded at least ten times. As DNA, the CDR3 is TGTGCCAGCAGCCAAATAACTGGGGGCCAAGAGACCCAGTACTTC. This codes for CASSQITGGQETQYF. The rearrangement links TRBV3-1 to TRBJ2-5; the D gene could be TRBD1 or TRBD2 (5 bases each). The CDR3 runs 15 residues. The ends were cut back, 2 bases at V and 1 base at J, with 11 bases in the middle. CDR1 is LGHDT, CDR2 YNNKEL, per germline (reference sequence).

The chain employs TRBV7-6 and TRBJ2-7; TRBD2 matches 11 bases. Germline CDR1 and CDR2: SGHVS and FNYEAQ. Losses at the gene ends were 7 bases for V and 5 bases for J; bases not matched to a gene: 7. There are 14 residues in the CDR3. CDR3 bases: TGTGCCAGCACCCCCTTAGCGGGAGGGAACGAGCAGTACTTC. Its protein product is CASTPLAGGNEQYF.

CDR3 in amino acids: CASTLGGTGVEQFF. The CDR3 DNA follows: TGTGCCAGCACCTTAGGGGGGACCGGGGTTGAGCAGTTCTTC. This sequence joins TRBV12-3 or TRBV12-4 and TRBJ2-1; D assignment may be TRBD1 or TRBD2 (6 bases each). V was trimmed by 7 bases and J by 9 bases, leaving 19 bases between them. CDR3 size: 14 residues.

At least ten counts were recorded for this clonotype. This chain links TRBV6-1 with TRBJ2-7; 9 bases line up with TRBD2. There are 16 residues in the CDR3. From germline, CDR1 is MNHNS and CDR2 SASEGT. V gave up 5 bases and J gave up 6 bases; unmatched junction bases: 14. The CDR3 is CASSQPSLAGGREQYF. In nucleotides, the CDR3 is TGTGCCAGCAGTCAACCGTCACTGGCGGGAGGGCGCGAGCAGTACTTC.

This clonotype was seen repeatedly, ten times or more. The rearrangement uses TRBV28 and TRBJ2-7; D is possibly TRBD1 or TRBD2 (5 bases each). The germline CDR1 and CDR2 sequences are MDHEN and SYDVKM. Trimming pared 5 bases from V and 0 bases from J, leaving 20 bases between. This CDR3 has 17 amino acids. This chain's CDR3 is CASSPTGWDRSSYEQYF. The CDR3 bases are TGTGCCAGCAGTCCGACGGGGTGGGACCGAAGCTCCTACGAGCAGTACTTC. Combining the CDR3 with reference TRBV28 and TRBJ2-7 gives the whole variable domain DVKVTQSSRYLVKRTGEKVFLECVQDMDHENMFWYRQDPGLGLRLIYFSYDVKMKEKGDIPEGYSVSREKKERFSLILESASTNQTSMYLCASSPTGWDRSSYEQYFGPGTRLTVT.

In its sample, this clonotype was seen a few times. The V and J genes are TRBV7-2 and TRBJ1-3; possible D gene TRBD1, 5 bases. This CDR3 is built from 14 residues. Germline V CDR1 and CDR2: SGHTA, FQGNSA. V was cut by 6 bases and J by 4 bases, with 13 bases left in between. The CDR3 coding sequence is TGTGCCAGCAGGGGGGGGGGATCCGGAAACACCATATATTTT. Its translation: CASRGGGSGNTIYF.

This clonotype was counted between two and nine times. The chain combines TRBV27 with TRBJ2-7; D remains unclear. Germline V gene sequence: CDR1 MNHEY, CDR2 SMNVEV (reference sequence). The CDR3 is made up of 13 amino acids. Trimming took 2 bases from V and 6 from J, leaving 11 bases between them. The CDR3 is CASSLLSNGEQYF. The CDR3 coding sequence is TGTGCCAGCAGTTTACTATCCAACGGCGAGCAGTACTTC.

This clonotype occurred many times. The chain has TRBV11-2 and TRBJ2-1; possibly TRBD2 for D (5 bases). CDR3 length: 15 residues. V lost 1 base and J lost 6, with 13 bases in between. CDR1 is SGHAT and CDR2 is FQNNGV in the germline V gene. In nucleotides, the CDR3 is TGTGCCAGCAGCTTAGCCCCCGGAGAGGGCAATGAGCAGTTCTTC. Translating gives CASSLAPGEGNEQFF.

The table lists this clonotype with a few counts. J is TRBJ2-1 and V is TRBV27; a weak D match, TRBD2 (6 bases). Per the germline V gene, CDR1 is MNHEY and CDR2 is SMNVEV (reference sequence). Trimming shortened V by 8 bases and J by 1 base, and 18 bases separated the two germline ends. The CDR3 totals 16 residues. The CDR3 sequence is CASSSSLASSYNEQFF. The DNA of the CDR3 is TGTGCCAGCTCATCTTCCCTAGCGTCGTCCTACAATGAGCAGTTCTTC.

This clonotype was observed at least ten times. V gene TRBV11-2 combines with J gene TRBJ2-5, with 8 bases lining up with TRBD2. Germline V gene data show CDR1 as SGHAT and CDR2 as FQNNGV. The length of the CDR3 is 15 residues. The V segment lost 1 base and the J segment 6 bases; nucleotides outside the gene matches: 7. CDR3 in amino acids: CASSLVREGSQTQYF. In nucleotides, the CDR3 is TGTGCCAGCAGCTTAGTCCGGGAGGGGTCCCAGACCCAGTACTTC.

This clonotype has only a few counts. The chain employs TRBV20-1 and TRBJ2-2, with 14 bases that match TRBD2. Unmatched junction bases numbered 5, after V lost 2 bases and J lost 3 bases. This CDR3 spans 17 amino acids. Germline CDR1 DFQATT, CDR2 SNEGSKA (reference sequence). CDR3: CSARQTSGRADTGELFF. As DNA, the CDR3 is TGCAGTGCTAGACAGACTAGCGGGAGGGCCGACACCGGGGAGCTGTTTTTT.

This clonotype has only a few counts. This chain joins TRBV9 and TRBJ2-2, with 14 bases lining up with TRBD2. V shed 3 bases and J 5 bases; nucleotides not matched to a gene: 6. There are 17 residues in the CDR3. Germline V gene lookup returns CDR1 SGDLS and CDR2 YYNGEE. CDR3 DNA: TGTGCCAGCAGCGCCGGGACTAGCGGGAGCAGGACCGGGGAGCTGTTTTTT. This codes for CASSAGTSGSRTGELFF.

This clonotype was detected ten times or more. The rearrangement joins TRBV3-1 to TRBJ2-1; TRBD2 matches 10 bases. The CDR3 is 15 amino acids. Germline CDR1 and CDR2: LGHDT and YNNKEL (reference sequence). V lost 2 bases and J lost 8; bases outside the gene matches: 6. This chain's CDR3 is CASSQTSSGSDEQFF. The CDR3 DNA reads as TGTGCCAGCAGCCAAACTTCTAGCGGGAGCGATGAGCAGTTCTTC.

The table lists this clonotype with many counts. This chain connects TRBV20-1 to TRBJ2-4; 8 bases are shared with TRBD1. This CDR3 is 15 amino acids long. V lost 3 bases, J lost 0 bases, and 4 bases stayed unmatched. The germline gives CDR1 DFQATT, CDR2 SNEGSKA (reference sequence). In DNA, the CDR3 is TGCAGTGCTAGTCCCACAGGGGGAGCCAAAAACATTCAGTACTTC. Protein sequence: CSASPTGGAKNIQYF.

This clonotype was detected many times. The chain links TRBV29-1 to TRBJ2-1; the D gene could be TRBD1 or TRBD2 (5 bases each). Trimming pared 1 base from V and 2 bases from J, leaving 15 bases between. Germline V gives CDR1 SQVTM, CDR2 ANQGSEA. The CDR3 has 16 amino acids. The CDR3: CSVEGAAGGTYNEQFF. The CDR3 DNA is TGCAGCGTTGAAGGGGCTGCTGGGGGAACCTACAATGAGCAGTTCTTC.

The rearrangement uses TRBV13 and TRBJ2-7, with D unresolved. Germline values: CDR1 PRHDT, CDR2 FYEKMQ (reference sequence). Trimming removed 0 bases from V and 0 bases from J, with 6 bases in between. The CDR3 runs 14 residues. CDR3 bases: TGTGCCAGCAGCTTAGGAACTCTCTCCTACGAGCAGTACTTC. Translation gives CASSLGTLSYEQYF.

There are many counts of this clonotype. The V gene is TRBV7-2, the J gene TRBJ1-2; 10 bases are a match to TRBD1. Trimming removed 4 bases from V and 5 bases from J; junction bases left unmatched: 4. CDR1 is SGHTA, CDR2 FQGNSA, per germline. The CDR3 is made up of 14 amino acids. CDR3: CASSYGTGEYGYTF. Written as DNA, the CDR3 is TGTGCCAGCAGCTACGGGACAGGGGAATATGGCTACACCTTC.

This clonotype appeared a few times. V is TRBV27 and J is TRBJ2-1; 7 positions match TRBD1. Germline CDR1 and CDR2: MNHEY and SMNVEV (reference sequence). The CDR3 consists of 13 residues. CDR3 in DNA: TGTGAGGAGGCAGGGGGCTCCTACAATGAGCAGTTCTTC. It is translated as CEEAGGSYNEQFF.

This clonotype was detected ten times or more. The chain has TRBV6-1 and TRBJ2-3, with 8 bases aligning to TRBD1. The CDR3 spans 15 residues. The V segment lost 4 bases and the J segment 3 bases; nucleotides outside the gene matches: 6. Germline V gene lookup returns CDR1 MNHNS and CDR2 SASEGT. This CDR3 is CASSVDRVTTDTQYF. CDR3 in DNA: TGTGCCAGCAGTGTGGACAGGGTGACGACAGATACGCAGTATTTT.

This clonotype was detected many times. This sequence joins TRBV28 and TRBJ2-7; 7 bases are shared with TRBD2. V dropped 8 bases and J dropped 3; count of bases not matched to a gene: 7. The CDR3 totals 13 residues. Germline CDR1 MDHEN, CDR2 SYDVKM. In nucleotides, the CDR3 is TGTGCCAGCTGTGTATCGGGGGGCTACGAGCAGTACTTC. As protein: CASCVSGGYEQYF.

This clonotype was recorded a few times. V usage is TRBV12-3 or TRBV12-4 and J usage is TRBJ1-5; D ambiguous. V was pared by 3 bases and J by 5 bases, with 11 bases between. The CDR3 sequence is 14 residues long. In DNA, the CDR3 is TGTGCCAGCAGTTTGCAGGATGGGGATCAGCCCCAGCATTTT. Protein: CASSLQDGDQPQHF.

There are many counts of this clonotype. The rearrangement joins TRBV11-3 to TRBJ2-1; tentative D call: TRBD2 (6 bases). Germline CDR1 reads SGHNT; CDR2 reads YENEEA. The CDR3 spans 16 residues. V was clipped by 8 bases and J by 4 bases, with 21 bases between them. This CDR3 is CASSAQAGGEYNEQFF. The CDR3 nucleotides read TGTGCCAGCTCCGCTCAAGCCGGGGGAGAGTACAATGAGCAGTTCTTC.

This clonotype was observed at least ten times. The chain is built from TRBV12-3 or TRBV12-4 and TRBJ1-4; 8 nucleotides align to TRBD1. V gave up 3 bases and J gave up 8 bases; unmatched junction bases: 5. The CDR3 sequence is 14 residues long. This CDR3 is CASSLTGELEKLFF. As DNA, the CDR3 is TGTGCCAGCAGTTTGACAGGGGAATTAGAAAAACTGTTTTTT.

This sequence joins TRBV24-1 and TRBJ2-2; the D gene could be TRBD1 or TRBD2 (5 bases each). V lost 4 bases, J lost 1 base, and 15 bases lay in between. This CDR3 has 17 amino acids. Germline V lookup: CDR1 KGHDR, CDR2 SFDVKD. The CDR3 coding sequence is TGTGCCACCAGTGACCCATTTTGGGGGAAGAACACCGGGGAGCTGTTTTTT. Translated: CATSDPFWGKNTGELFF.

This clonotype was observed at least ten times. The rearrangement uses TRBV30 and TRBJ2-7; 8 positions agree with TRBD2. The germline V gene encodes CDR1 GTSNPN and CDR2 SVGIG (reference sequence). The CDR3 is 12 amino acids. Trimming removed 2 bases from V and 5 bases from J; junction bases left unmatched: 2. CDR3 sequence (DNA): TGTGCCTGGAGTATGACTAGCGACGAGCAGTACTTC. This codes for CAWSMTSDEQYF.

This clonotype was counted ten times or more. The chain combines TRBV7-2 with TRBJ1-6; D not resolved. The germline gives CDR1 SGHTA, CDR2 FQGNSA. The CDR3 extends over 15 amino acids. Trimming cost V 1 base and J 0 bases, with 4 bases left between them. The CDR3 sequence is CASSLDSSYNSPLHF. As DNA, the CDR3 is TGTGCCAGCAGCTTAGACAGCTCCTATAATTCACCCCTCCACTTT.

This clonotype was observed a handful of times. This chain links TRBV6-2 or TRBV6-3 with TRBJ1-2; 9 bases align to TRBD1. CDR3 size: 13 residues. Losses at the gene ends were 9 bases for V and 1 base for J; bases not matched to a gene: 3. In germline, CDR1 is MNHEY, CDR2 SVGEGT. The CDR3 is CASHRGLNYGYTF. Here the CDR3 DNA reads TGTGCCAGTCACAGGGGGCTTAACTATGGCTACACCTTC.

This clonotype was counted ten times or more. The chain uses TRBV11-2 and TRBJ2-1; 8 nucleotides agree with TRBD2. Germline-derived CDR1 and CDR2 are SGHAT and FQNNGV. Unmatched junction bases numbered 5, after V lost 5 bases and J lost 5 bases. CDR3 length: 14 amino acids. In DNA, the CDR3 is TGTGCCAGCAGCCAGGAGCGGGGGAACAATGAGCAGTTCTTC. Its protein product is CASSQERGNNEQFF.